Listed here are 21 T cell receptor beta chains from one sample, sequenced in a study of T cells in Graves' hyperthyroidism and ophthalmopathy. RNA transcripts gave rise to amplified TCR beta CDR3 regions. First-round RT-PCR with HTBI primers amplified the TCR CDR3 region. TCRdb fed the multiplex PCR reads into MiXCR, producing one record per CDR3 protein. Of 700,000 or so distinct CDR3 sequences listed, 16% are singletons. Sequencing was done on a sample of blood. The receptors originated from a man between 18 and 29 years old with Graves' hyperthyroidism.

This clonotype was detected ten times or more. The CDR3 region is CASSLRPNEQFF. The DNA for the CDR3 is TGTGCCAGCAGCTTACGACCGAATGAGCAGTTCTTC. The chain combines TRBV7-2 with TRBJ2-1; no reliable D call. Trimming pared 2 bases from V and 7 bases from J, leaving 6 bases between. The CDR3 contains 12 residues. CDR1 and CDR2 (germline): SGHTA, FQGNSA.

This clonotype was counted ten times or more. CDR3 in amino acids: CASSFGLGTDTQYF. The CDR3 bases are TGTGCCAGCAGCTTCGGACTAGGCACAGATACGCAGTATTTT. This chain connects TRBV13 to TRBJ2-3; 7 bases match TRBD2. V lost 3 bases, J lost 1 base, and 1 base stayed unmatched. CDR3 length: 14 residues. Germline assignment: CDR1 PRHDT and CDR2 FYEKMQ (reference sequence).

This clonotype was observed many times. The chain links TRBV7-9 to TRBJ2-3; D possibly uses TRBD1 or TRBD2 (5 bases each). V shed 5 bases and J shed 0 bases, with 18 bases lying between them. The CDR3 extends over 17 amino acids. The germline V gene has CDR1 SEHNR and CDR2 FQNEAQ (reference sequence). The CDR3: CASSEKRGGPSTDTQYF. The CDR3 DNA sequence: TGTGCCAGCAGCGAAAAACGTGGGGGACCTAGCACAGATACGCAGTATTTT.

CDR3 bases: TGTGCCAGCTCAGCCGGAGGGGATCCCCTTACCTACGAGCAGTACTTC. Protein product: CASSAGGDPLTYEQYF. This chain links TRBV18 with TRBJ2-7, with TRBD2 as a possible D gene (6 bases). Trimming pared 5 bases from V and 2 bases from J, leaving 19 bases between. CDR1 and CDR2 (germline): KGHSH, LQKENI. The CDR3 totals 16 residues.

This clonotype was picked up a small number of times. The CDR3 sequence is CASSALGGTAYEQYF. CDR3 coding DNA: TGTGCCAGCAGCGCCCTCGGGGGCACGGCCTACGAGCAGTACTTC. The chain has TRBV9 and TRBJ2-7; D may match TRBD1 or TRBD2 (6 bases each). This CDR3 is built from 15 residues. Per germline, CDR1 SGDLS and CDR2 YYNGEE. V lost 3 bases and J 2 bases, leaving 15 bases between the germline ends.

The table lists this clonotype with a few counts. The chain uses TRBV29-1 and TRBJ2-7; D may correspond to TRBD1 or TRBD2 (5 bases each). The CDR3 consists of 13 residues. The germline V gene encodes CDR1 SQVTM and CDR2 ANQGSEA. Trimming removed 7 bases from V and 3 bases from J, with 16 bases in between. This CDR3 is CSALPGTGYEQYF. In nucleotides, the CDR3 is TGCAGCGCCCTACCCGGGACCGGCTACGAGCAGTACTTC.

The V and J genes are TRBV6-2 or TRBV6-3 and TRBJ2-1, with D tentatively TRBD2 (6 bases). With 6 bases removed from V and 9 bases from J, the gap between germline ends came to 15 bases. The CDR3 consists of 13 residues. CDR1 is MNHEY, CDR2 SVGEGT, per germline. The CDR3, as DNA: TGTGCCAGCAGCGGGGCTTTCGGGGGTGAGCAGTTCTTC. Encoded protein: CASSGAFGGEQFF.

The chain uses TRBV4-1 and TRBJ2-5; possible D gene TRBD2, 6 bases. CDR1 and CDR2 (germline): MGHRA, YSYEKL. The CDR3 has 15 amino acids. Trimming took 4 bases from V and 7 from J, leaving 19 bases between them. In DNA, the CDR3 is TGCGCCAGCAGCCCTCGGGACTCTCGGGCGGGGACCCAGTACTTC. Amino acid sequence: CASSPRDSRAGTQYF.

This clonotype came up a few times. V and J are TRBV6-1 and TRBJ1-2; D uncertain. V was clipped by 1 base and J by 0 bases, with 6 bases between them. The CDR3 consists of 14 residues. Germline CDR1 reads MNHNS; CDR2 reads SASEGT. This CDR3 reads CASSEVRPNYGYTF. CDR3 DNA sequence: TGTGCCAGCAGTGAAGTTAGGCCTAACTATGGCTACACCTTC.

This clonotype was seen only a few times. V is TRBV7-9 and J is TRBJ1-1, with D hard to call. V dropped 3 bases and J dropped 3 bases, with 8 bases sitting between them. Germline assignment: CDR1 SEHNR and CDR2 FQNEAQ (reference sequence). CDR3 length equals 13 residues. The CDR3 nucleotides read TGTGCCAGCAGCTTTTCCTCGGACACTGAAGCTTTCTTT. Translation: CASSFSSDTEAFF.

V is TRBV6-1 and J is TRBJ1-1; D may be TRBD1 (6 bases). With 0 bases removed from V and 2 bases from J, the gap between germline ends came to 10 bases. Germline assignment: CDR1 MNHNS and CDR2 SASEGT. The CDR3 runs 15 residues. Here the CDR3 DNA reads TGTGCCAGCAGTGAAGCTGGGGGGGGCAACACTGAAGCTTTCTTT. Translated: CASSEAGGGNTEAFF.

Many counts were recorded for this clonotype. The chain recombines TRBV2 with TRBJ1-1; tentative D call: TRBD1 (6 bases). V shed 11 bases and J shed 0 bases, with 13 bases lying between them. Germline CDR1 SNHLY, CDR2 FYNNEI. The CDR3 loop spans 13 amino acids. The CDR3 is CAGGDNMNTEAFF. As DNA, the CDR3 is TGTGCCGGGGGGGACAACATGAACACTGAAGCTTTCTTT.

The chain combines TRBV5-5 with TRBJ2-3, with a weak D call TRBD2 (5 bases). The germline CDR1 and CDR2 sequences are SGHKS and YYEKEE (reference sequence). This CDR3 is 14 amino acids long. The germline V and J ends were trimmed by 2 bases and 3 bases, with 10 bases remaining between them. CDR3 sequence (DNA): TGTGCCAGCAGCTTCAGACGGGGAACAGATACGCAGTATTTT. Residues: CASSFRRGTDTQYF.

The rearrangement joins TRBV6-1 to TRBJ2-2; 9 bases are a match to TRBD2. Unmatched junction bases numbered 6, after V lost 5 bases and J lost 5 bases. This CDR3 comprises 15 residues. Germline V gene sequence: CDR1 MNHNS, CDR2 SASEGT. CDR3 sequence: CASSRGRGLTGELFF. The CDR3 DNA follows: TGTGCCAGCAGTCGCGGGAGGGGGCTAACCGGGGAGCTGTTTTTT.

V gene TRBV6-2 or TRBV6-3 combines with J gene TRBJ2-3, with TRBD2 matching 10 bases. Germline V lookup: CDR1 MNHEY, CDR2 SVGEGT. The CDR3 is 16 residues long. Losses at the gene ends were 5 bases for V and 2 bases for J; bases not matched to a gene: 7. DNA for the CDR3: TGTGCCAGCAGTGCCGTAGCGGGAGGCCTCACAGATACGCAGTATTTT. It is translated as CASSAVAGGLTDTQYF.

This clonotype has just a few counts. The chain has TRBV6-1 and TRBJ2-4; unclear D gene. Germline CDR1 reads MNHNS; CDR2 reads SASEGT. The CDR3 is 14 amino acids. V lost 5 bases and J 4 bases, leaving 12 bases between the germline ends. The CDR3 sequence is CASSSPPAKNIQYF. CDR3 in DNA: TGTGCCAGCAGTTCACCTCCGGCAAAAAACATTCAGTACTTC.

This clonotype was picked up many times. The chain has TRBV29-1 and TRBJ2-1; D unclear. Germline CDR1 reads SQVTM; CDR2 reads ANQGSEA. The CDR3 is made up of 14 amino acids. V lost 8 bases and J 3 bases, leaving 17 bases between the germline ends. CDR3 protein: CSMRRNSIYNEQFF. CDR3 sequence (DNA): TGCAGCATGAGGAGAAACAGCATCTACAATGAGCAGTTCTTC.

This clonotype has at least ten counts. J is TRBJ2-5 and V is TRBV7-2; 7 bases map to TRBD2. Germline V gene data show CDR1 as SGHTA and CDR2 as FQGNSA. The CDR3 is 18 amino acids. Germline trimming cut 1 base from V and 7 bases from J; bases unmatched to any gene: 18. The CDR3 spells CASSLEGWTGGPLGTQYF. The CDR3 nucleotides are TGTGCCAGCAGCTTAGAAGGATGGACGGGAGGCCCACTGGGGACCCAGTACTTC.

The chain combines TRBV28 with TRBJ1-3; 8 bases agree with TRBD1. Per the germline V gene, CDR1 is MDHEN and CDR2 is SYDVKM. V lost 1 base and J lost 2; bases outside the gene matches: 10. This CDR3 has 18 amino acids. As DNA, the CDR3 is TGTGCCAGCAGTTTATACGACAGGGGCCTCATGACTGGAAACACCATATATTTT. It translates to CASSLYDRGLMTGNTIYF.

This clonotype was counted ten times or more. This chain uses TRBV28 with TRBJ1-1; weak D call: TRBD1 (6 bases). Trimming cost V 5 bases and J 1 base, with 11 bases left between them. In germline, CDR1 is MDHEN, CDR2 SYDVKM. CDR3 length: 14 amino acids. In DNA form, the CDR3 reads TGTGCCAGCAGTCCCCTACAGGGGAACACTGAAGCTTTCTTT. It is translated as CASSPLQGNTEAFF.

This clonotype was observed a handful of times. This sequence joins TRBV10-1 and TRBJ2-7; 7 bases match TRBD2. The CDR3 length is 15 residues. From germline, CDR1 is WNHNN and CDR2 SYGVQD (reference sequence). V dropped 2 bases and J dropped 7; count of bases not matched to a gene: 11. CDR3 coding DNA: TGCGCCAGCAGTGAGGGGGCGGGAGTCGATTTGGAGCAGTACTTC. Residues: CASSEGAGVDLEQYF.